This T cell receptor (beta chain) stems from a study of T cells after posttransplantation cyclophosphamide (dated by TCRdb to 2016 to 2017). Notes on the research overall: T cell repertoire reconstitution was tracked by TRB sequencing after myeloablative bone marrow transplantation in which posttransplantation cyclophosphamide was used as GVHD prophylaxis. Antigen receptor sequencing covered samples from some 36 PTCy-treated patients and fewer than 20 of their related bone marrow donors. Blood from every one of the 30 to 40 PTCy patients who had 1-year posttransplant specimens underwent TRB sequencing. TRB sequencing was also done on up to roughly 3 additional blood samples from 2 to 5.2 years after transplant in 3 patients, and on pretransplant blood from 4 patients. Because TRA and TRB clonality correlated tightly in roughly ten samples, later TCR analyses were limited to TRB. Public TRB sequences were searched against a database of over 3,500 sequences associated with responses to pathogens, tumor antigens, self-antigens and alloantigens. General study outcomes and caveats: The TRB repertoires of T cells infiltrating skin or the GI tract showed only limited overlap with the TRB repertoires found in blood. Across the 35 to 45 patients, TRB clonality was highly associated with recipient CMV seropositivity and CMV reactivation, and diversity with PTCy was similar to that in the CNI/methotrexate controls. At 1-2 months, donor-recipient similarity was low but rose over the first year, and the later blood repertoires were often dominated by donor CD8+ memory clones.

TRB sequencing used genomic DNA with the immunoSEQ assay at survey resolution or the hsTCRB kit. In the source study's methods: The immunoSEQ software handled the initial read processing, while the LymphoSeq R package was used for the repertoire analyses. Clonality was computed as 1 minus normalized Shannon entropy; Gini coefficient was also calculated for each TRB dataset. To infer phenotypes in unsorted samples, TRB sequences from sorted subsets of the recipient or donor were mapped onto unsorted samples from the same recipient. Sourced from immuneACCESS, this table was stored by TCRdb with only in-frame sequences that have V and J called. A share of the clones is absent; for the studies checked, an unresolved V gene accounts for under half, and the remainder has no known explanation. That table gives V, J and clone size, and the DNA gave D and trimming. The sample counts approximately 39,000 clones, each observed more than once. The top ten hold 2% to 3% of the sample.

Between the V and J ends, shortened by 1 base and 6 bases respectively, the junction contains 12 bases. Measured from the cysteine to the phenylalanine, the CDR3 is 13 residues long. Here the CDR3 DNA is all that survives: 39 bases in frame from base 1. The germline V gene gives CDR1 as SQVTM and CDR2 as ANQGSEA. This clone was seen ten or more times. Its antigen is currently not known. No per-base quality is available; no much larger clone lies one base away. Related bone marrow donors provided peripheral blood samples on the day of marrow donation. Mononuclear cells from peripheral blood and bone marrow were separated by Ficoll-Hypaque density centrifugation and then cryopreserved.

This TCR derives from a man between 45 and 60 years old in good health, CMV-negative, and a related stem cell transplant donor. What was sequenced was PBMCs. Recombination joined TRBV29-1 with TRBJ1-2, with the D segment identity uncertain. The nucleotide sequence is TGCAGCGTTGAAGCCCCCGGCGACAATGGCTACACCTTC. Its protein is CSVEAPGDNGYTF.